This entry concerns a single TCR beta chain. What it recognizes is unknown. The junction departs from the called germline gene at one end, perhaps through a read error. This sample is drawn from a study of cytomegalovirus exposure and HLA in healthy donors. Study-level findings and limits: A later analysis reported that several of the most significant clusters appeared to be linked to common viral pathogens, among them Epstein-Barr virus. According to the study, approximately 150 TCR beta chains were cytomegalovirus-associated. Researchers had no immune exposure information except CMV serostatus available.

60 Vbeta and 13 Jbeta primers were used in PCR. The repertoire was sequenced with immunoSEQ multiplex PCR; TCRdb's copy has only in-frame clones and lacks some. Of about 180,000 clones listed, just over 75% are singletons. The CDR3 contains 14 residues. CDR1 and CDR2 from the germline V gene are MNHNS and SASEGT. This receptor was obtained from a woman aged 55 to 70 in good health and CMV-seropositive. The V gene is TRBV6-1, the J gene TRBJ2-1, with a tentative D call TRBD2 (6 bases). Material: PBMCs. DNA for the CDR3: TGTGCCGGGGCCGCTGGCGGGGTGGTCAATCAGCAGTTCTTC. Its translation is CAGAAGGVVNQQFF.